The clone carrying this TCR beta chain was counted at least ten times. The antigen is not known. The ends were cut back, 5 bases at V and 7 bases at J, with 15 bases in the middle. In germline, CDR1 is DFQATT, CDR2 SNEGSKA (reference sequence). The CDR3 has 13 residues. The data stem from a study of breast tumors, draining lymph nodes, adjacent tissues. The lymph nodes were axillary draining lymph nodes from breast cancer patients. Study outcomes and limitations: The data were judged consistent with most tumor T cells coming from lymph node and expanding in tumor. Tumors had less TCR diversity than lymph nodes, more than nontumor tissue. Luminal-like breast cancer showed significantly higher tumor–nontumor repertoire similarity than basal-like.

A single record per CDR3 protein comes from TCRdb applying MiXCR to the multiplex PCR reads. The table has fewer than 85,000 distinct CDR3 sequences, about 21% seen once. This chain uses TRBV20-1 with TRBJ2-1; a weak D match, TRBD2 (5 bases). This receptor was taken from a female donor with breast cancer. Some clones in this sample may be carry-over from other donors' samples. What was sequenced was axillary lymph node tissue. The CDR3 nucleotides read TGCAGTGCTCGCTCTCCGACGGGGAATGAGCAGTTCTTC. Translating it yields CSARSPTGNEQFF.